The TCR beta chain described here comes from a study of blood T cell repertoires in COVID-19. Study background: Italy, Spain and the United States were the sources of the convalescent and acute COVID-19 samples. The cDNA or gDNA used as material had been derived from T cells, B-cell-depleted T cells, or PBMCs.

This CDR3 has 13 amino acids. Germline assignment: CDR1 SGDLS and CDR2 YYNGEE. V gave up 4 bases and J gave up 10 bases, with 17 bases separating them. Per the original methods: Amplification from reference gene primers served as the basis for estimated nucleated cell counts. Clones were sequenced by immunoSEQ multiplex PCR, and TCRdb holds only the in-frame ones, with some missing. V, J and clone size reflect that table, while D and trimming were determined from the DNA. The sample records about 160,000 clones, roughly 90% being singletons. The sequencing sample was made of peripheral blood. The chain carries TRBV9 and TRBJ2-5; D is possibly TRBD2 (6 bases). The sequence was collected from a woman aged 55 to 70 who had recovered from COVID-19. The CDR3 DNA sequence: TGTGCCAGCAGCCGCGGGGAGGTTTGGGACCAGTACTTC. It specifies CASSRGEVWDQYF.